These T cell receptor beta chains were read from a single sample in a study of cytomegalovirus exposure and HLA in healthy donors. The repertoire was sequenced with immunoSEQ multiplex PCR; TCRdb's copy has only in-frame clones and lacks some. Of more than 85,000 clones listed, 63% were seen once; the top ten hold just under 6.5%. Sequenced: PBMCs. The receptors were sampled from a woman younger than 45 in good health and CMV-seronegative. CDR3s include the opening cysteine and the closing phenylalanine or tryptophan. The order of the fields is clone size, J gene, D gene, V gene, CDR3 DNA, CDR3 protein. A D gene is named only where the DNA matches it firmly. A row's size may be missing; if present it is once, few, many or a size class.

clone size: few; J gene: TRBJ2-1; D gene: TRBD2; V gene: TRBV6-6; CDR3 DNA: TGTGCCAGCAGTTACAGGACTAGCGGGGGATACAATGAGCAGTTCTTC; CDR3 protein: CASSYRTSGGYNEQFF
clone size: few; J gene: TRBJ2-1; D gene: TRBD2; V gene: TRBV29-1; CDR3 DNA: TGCAGCGCCAGACTAGCGGGGGAAGTCTTGTTCTTC; CDR3 protein: CSARLAGEVLFF
clone size: -; J gene: TRBJ1-5; D gene: -; V gene: TRBV4-2; CDR3 DNA: TGTGCCAGCAGCCCAAGGTTGGGGGGGCAAGGAAGCAATCAGCCCCAGCATTTT; CDR3 protein: CASSPRLGGQGSNQPQHF
clone size: -; J gene: TRBJ2-1; D gene: -; V gene: TRBV14; CDR3 DNA: TGTGCCAGCAGCCAACACCCGGGCAATGAGCAGTTCTTC; CDR3 protein: CASSQHPGNEQFF
clone size: -; J gene: TRBJ1-2; D gene: TRBD1; V gene: TRBV10-3; CDR3 DNA: TGTGCCATCAGTGAGTCGATACAGGGGGCCTATGGCTACACCTTC; CDR3 protein: CAISESIQGAYGYTF
clone size: few; J gene: TRBJ2-2; D gene: TRBD2; V gene: TRBV4-1; CDR3 DNA: TGCGCCAGCAGCCAAGATCGGGGACTAGCCGAGGACGGGGAGCTGTTTTTT; CDR3 protein: CASSQDRGLAEDGELFF
clone size: few; J gene: TRBJ2-7; D gene: -; V gene: TRBV12-5; CDR3 DNA: TGTGCTAGTGGGACCCGCGGCTCCTACGAGCAGTACTTC; CDR3 protein: CASGTRGSYEQYF
clone size: -; J gene: TRBJ1-1; D gene: -; V gene: TRBV7-2; CDR3 DNA: TGTGCCAGCAGCCCCAAAACTGAAGCTTTCTTT; CDR3 protein: CASSPKTEAFF
clone size: few; J gene: TRBJ1-6; D gene: TRBD1; V gene: TRBV6-1; CDR3 DNA: TGTGCCAGCAGTGATCAGGGGGCCTATAATTCACCCCTCCACTTT; CDR3 protein: CASSDQGAYNSPLHF
clone size: -; J gene: TRBJ1-5; D gene: -; V gene: TRBV19; CDR3 DNA: TGTGCCAGTAGAACCCAGGGTCGCAGCAATCAGCCCCAGCATTTT; CDR3 protein: CASRTQGRSNQPQHF
clone size: -; J gene: TRBJ1-4; D gene: TRBD1; V gene: TRBV6-6; CDR3 DNA: TGTGCCAGCAGTTACGGACAGGGGGCGGTTGAAAAACTGTTTTTT; CDR3 protein: CASSYGQGAVEKLFF
clone size: -; J gene: TRBJ1-6; D gene: -; V gene: TRBV30; CDR3 DNA: TGTGCCTGGAGTGGGTCGCAGGGAGGTTACTCACCCCTCCACTTT; CDR3 protein: CAWSGSQGGYSPLHF
clone size: -; J gene: TRBJ2-1; D gene: -; V gene: TRBV6-4; CDR3 DNA: TGTGCCAGCCCCTACCTGGTAGCGGAATACAATGAGCAGTTCTTC; CDR3 protein: CASPYLVAEYNEQFF
clone size: -; J gene: TRBJ2-1; D gene: -; V gene: TRBV14; CDR3 DNA: TGTGCCAGCAGCCTAGGGACAGGGGGAGGACTAGCGGGAACCGCCCGGGTAGGAAATGAGCAGTTCTTC; CDR3 protein: CASSLGTGGGLAGTARVGNEQFF
clone size: -; J gene: TRBJ2-1; D gene: TRBD2; V gene: TRBV5-1; CDR3 DNA: TGCGCCAGCAGCTCTTCACTAGCGGGGGGGTCTAATGAGCAGTTCTTC; CDR3 protein: CASSSSLAGGSNEQFF
clone size: -; J gene: TRBJ2-5; D gene: -; V gene: TRBV11-1; CDR3 DNA: TGTGCCAGCAGCATTGGAGGGACAGCCCAAGAGACCCAGTACTTC; CDR3 protein: CASSIGGTAQETQYF
clone size: -; J gene: TRBJ1-2; D gene: -; V gene: TRBV6-6; CDR3 DNA: TGTGCCAGTACCGAGGGTAACTATGGCTACACCTTC; CDR3 protein: CASTEGNYGYTF
clone size: -; J gene: TRBJ2-7; D gene: -; V gene: TRBV2; CDR3 DNA: TGTGCCAGCAGTGAAGTGGCGACAAGCGAGCAGTACTTC; CDR3 protein: CASSEVATSEQYF
clone size: -; J gene: TRBJ2-2; D gene: -; V gene: TRBV30; CDR3 DNA: TGTGCCTGGAGTGTACGAACATCCACCGGGGAGCTGTTTTTT; CDR3 protein: CAWSVRTSTGELFF
clone size: -; J gene: TRBJ1-1; D gene: -; V gene: TRBV15; CDR3 DNA: TGTGCCACCAGCAGGGCACAGGTTGGAACTGAAGCTTTCTTT; CDR3 protein: CATSRAQVGTEAFF
clone size: few; J gene: TRBJ1-4; D gene: TRBD1; V gene: TRBV29-1; CDR3 DNA: TGCAGCGTACGAAGACAGGGGGCCGGTTCGGGTATACTTAATGAAAAACTGTTTTTT; CDR3 protein: CSVRRQGAGSGILNEKLFF
clone size: few; J gene: TRBJ2-7; D gene: -; V gene: TRBV11-2; CDR3 DNA: TGTGCCAGCGGCGGTGCCTGGGTTACCTACGAGCAGTACTTC; CDR3 protein: CASGGAWVTYEQYF
clone size: -; J gene: TRBJ1-3; D gene: -; V gene: TRBV7-9; CDR3 DNA: TGTGCCAGCAGCTTACAGGGTGGAAACACCATATATTTT; CDR3 protein: CASSLQGGNTIYF
clone size: -; J gene: TRBJ1-1; D gene: -; V gene: TRBV5-1; CDR3 DNA: TGCGCCGGCAGCGGAGGAGGGGTTATCACTGAAGCTTTCTTT; CDR3 protein: CAGSGGGVITEAFF
clone size: few; J gene: TRBJ2-3; D gene: TRBD1; V gene: TRBV7-3; CDR3 DNA: TGTGCCAGCAGCTTAAGTGGGACAGGGAGGGCAGATACGCAGTATTTT; CDR3 protein: CASSLSGTGRADTQYF
clone size: -; J gene: TRBJ2-3; D gene: -; V gene: TRBV5-4; CDR3 DNA: TGTGCCAGCAGCTTCGTCGACAGCGGCACAGATACGCAGTATTTT; CDR3 protein: CASSFVDSGTDTQYF
clone size: -; J gene: TRBJ2-7; D gene: -; V gene: TRBV10-1; CDR3 DNA: TGCGCCAGCAGTGAAAGGGGTCGGTTCCACGAGCAGTACTTC; CDR3 protein: CASSERGRFHEQYF
clone size: -; J gene: TRBJ2-1; D gene: -; V gene: TRBV5-1; CDR3 DNA: TGCGCCAGCAGCGCACGACTAGGTCAGGGCAATGAGCAGTTCTTC; CDR3 protein: CASSARLGQGNEQFF
clone size: -; J gene: TRBJ2-2; D gene: -; V gene: TRBV5-4; CDR3 DNA: TGTGCCAGCAGCTTGGGAGGACTGAACACCGGGGAGCTGTTTTTT; CDR3 protein: CASSLGGLNTGELFF
clone size: few; J gene: TRBJ2-7; D gene: -; V gene: TRBV5-1; CDR3 DNA: TGCGCCAGCAGCTTGTCGTTTTCCTACGAGCAGTACTTC; CDR3 protein: CASSLSFSYEQYF
clone size: medium-sized; J gene: TRBJ2-3; D gene: TRBD2; V gene: TRBV10-2; CDR3 DNA: TGCGCCAGCAGTGAGGCTAGCGGGGGAGTCACAGATACGCAGTATTTT; CDR3 protein: CASSEASGGVTDTQYF
clone size: -; J gene: TRBJ2-7; D gene: TRBD1; V gene: TRBV2; CDR3 DNA: TGTGCCAGGTCAAGACAGGGTGGAACGTACGAGCAGTACTTC; CDR3 protein: CARSRQGGTYEQYF
clone size: once; J gene: TRBJ1-2; D gene: -; V gene: TRBV28; CDR3 DNA: TGTGCCAGCACCGCAGGGAACTATGGCTACACCTTC; CDR3 protein: CASTAGNYGYTF
clone size: few; J gene: TRBJ2-3; D gene: TRBD2; V gene: TRBV5-1; CDR3 DNA: TGCGCCAGCAGCTACGACAGCGGGGTAGATACGCAGTATTTT; CDR3 protein: CASSYDSGVDTQYF
clone size: -; J gene: TRBJ1-1; D gene: -; V gene: TRBV4-1; CDR3 DNA: TGCGCCAGCAGCCGCGCTCAGGCGAACACTGAAGCTTTCTTT; CDR3 protein: CASSRAQANTEAFF
clone size: -; J gene: TRBJ2-7; D gene: TRBD2; V gene: TRBV13; CDR3 DNA: TGTGCCAGCAGCTTACAGGGTAGCGGGAGATTAAGAGGGGGAGAGCAGTACTTC; CDR3 protein: CASSLQGSGRLRGGEQYF
clone size: -; J gene: TRBJ2-6; D gene: -; V gene: TRBV2; CDR3 DNA: TGTGCCAGCAGTAAAGACAGATCTGGGGCCAACGTCCTGACTTTC; CDR3 protein: CASSKDRSGANVLTF
clone size: few; J gene: TRBJ2-1; D gene: -; V gene: TRBV25-1; CDR3 DNA: TGTGCCAGCAGTGACCGCCTAGCAGGTGAGCAGTTCTTC; CDR3 protein: CASSDRLAGEQFF
clone size: few; J gene: TRBJ2-1; D gene: -; V gene: TRBV9; CDR3 DNA: TGTGCCAGCAGCCCTAGTCTATCCTACAATGAGCAGTTCTTC; CDR3 protein: CASSPSLSYNEQFF
clone size: -; J gene: TRBJ2-7; D gene: TRBD1; V gene: TRBV19; CDR3 DNA: TGTGCCAGCGGACAGGGCCACGATTTATCCTACGAGCAGTACTTC; CDR3 protein: CASGQGHDLSYEQYF
clone size: -; J gene: TRBJ2-7; D gene: TRBD1; V gene: TRBV9; CDR3 DNA: TGTGCCAGCAGCGTGGGATACAGGGGCTACGAGCAGTACTTC; CDR3 protein: CASSVGYRGYEQYF
clone size: -; J gene: TRBJ1-5; D gene: TRBD1; V gene: TRBV7-2; CDR3 DNA: TGTGCCAGCAGCTATAGGACAGGGTCTCAGCCCCAGCATTTT; CDR3 protein: CASSYRTGSQPQHF
clone size: few; J gene: TRBJ2-3; D gene: TRBD1; V gene: TRBV25-1; CDR3 DNA: TGTGCCAGCAGTGATAGGGGGCGAACAGATACGCAGTATTTT; CDR3 protein: CASSDRGRTDTQYF
clone size: -; J gene: TRBJ1-4; D gene: TRBD1; V gene: TRBV30; CDR3 DNA: TGTGCCTTGGAGGGGGCAAGGGAAAAACTGTTTTTT; CDR3 protein: CALEGAREKLFF
clone size: -; J gene: TRBJ1-5; D gene: -; V gene: TRBV6-1; CDR3 DNA: TGTGCCAGCAGTGAGTCCAGGGGATTCTCCAATCAGCCCCAGCATTTT; CDR3 protein: CASSESRGFSNQPQHF
clone size: -; J gene: TRBJ2-7; D gene: TRBD1; V gene: TRBV12-5; CDR3 DNA: TGTGCTAGTGGTCCCTTTTGGGGACAGCCTTCCTACGAGCAGTACTTC; CDR3 protein: CASGPFWGQPSYEQYF
clone size: -; J gene: TRBJ1-1; D gene: TRBD1; V gene: TRBV4-1; CDR3 DNA: TGCGCCAGCAGCCCTTACAGGGGGCGGGGGGACACTGAAGCTTTCTTT; CDR3 protein: CASSPYRGRGDTEAFF
clone size: -; J gene: TRBJ2-7; D gene: -; V gene: TRBV14; CDR3 DNA: TGTGCCAGCAGCCAATGGGCAGGGGACGAGCAGTACTTC; CDR3 protein: CASSQWAGDEQYF
clone size: -; J gene: TRBJ1-1; D gene: -; V gene: TRBV25-1; CDR3 DNA: TGTGCCAGCAGTGAATTGCAGGGGAACACTGAAGCTTTCTTT; CDR3 protein: CASSELQGNTEAFF
clone size: -; J gene: TRBJ2-2; D gene: -; V gene: TRBV29-1; CDR3 DNA: TGCAGCGTAGGGACACGCAACGCCGGGGAGCTGTTTTTT; CDR3 protein: CSVGTRNAGELFF
clone size: few; J gene: TRBJ1-2; D gene: TRBD1; V gene: TRBV6-1; CDR3 DNA: TGTGCCAGCAGTGAAGGGGGGACAGGGCTCGGCTACACCTTC; CDR3 protein: CASSEGGTGLGYTF
clone size: medium-sized; J gene: TRBJ2-3; D gene: -; V gene: TRBV5-5; CDR3 DNA: TGTGCCAGCAGCTTGGGGAACAGGGCCCCGAGGGGAGATACGCAGTATTTT; CDR3 protein: CASSLGNRAPRGDTQYF
clone size: -; J gene: TRBJ2-7; D gene: TRBD1; V gene: TRBV10-1; CDR3 DNA: TGCGCCAGCAACCTGGGACAGGGAGCTTGGGAGCAGTACTTC; CDR3 protein: CASNLGQGAWEQYF
clone size: -; J gene: TRBJ2-2; D gene: -; V gene: TRBV30; CDR3 DNA: TGTGCCTGGCAACGGGGGTCCCCCGGGGAGCTGTTTTTT; CDR3 protein: CAWQRGSPGELFF
clone size: few; J gene: TRBJ2-2; D gene: -; V gene: TRBV30; CDR3 DNA: TGTGCCTGGAGTCACAGCCCGAACACCGGGGAGCTGTTTTTT; CDR3 protein: CAWSHSPNTGELFF
clone size: -; J gene: TRBJ1-1; D gene: TRBD1; V gene: TRBV7-9; CDR3 DNA: TGTGCCAGCAGCTTAGAGCAGGGGGTTTACACTGAAGCTTTCTTT; CDR3 protein: CASSLEQGVYTEAFF
clone size: -; J gene: TRBJ2-1; D gene: -; V gene: TRBV6-1; CDR3 DNA: TGTGCCAGCAGACCCGGACAGCTCAATGAGCAGTTCTTC; CDR3 protein: CASRPGQLNEQFF